This T cell receptor (beta chain) was sequenced for a study of brain metastases from non-small cell lung cancer. General study results and limits: T-cell infiltration was lower in brain metastases than primaries (P < 0.001).

The assay was immunoSEQ multiplex PCR, and TCRdb's table has in-frame clones only and misses some. The sample lists around 2,000 clones; approximately 88% were seen once. About this clone: Antigen specificity is unknown.

CDR3 length: 12 residues. The V gene's germline CDR1 is LGHDT and CDR2 YNNKEL (reference sequence). V gave up 1 base and J gave up 8 bases, with 6 bases separating them. The V gene is TRBV3-1 (or the pseudogene TRBV3-2), the J gene TRBJ2-1; D remains unclear. This receptor was taken from a donor aged 40 or over with non-small cell lung cancer. Input material: primary lung tumor tissue. The CDR3 DNA sequence: TGTGCCAGCAGCCAAGTGGAAGATGAGCAGTTCTTC. Its translation is CASSQVEDEQFF.